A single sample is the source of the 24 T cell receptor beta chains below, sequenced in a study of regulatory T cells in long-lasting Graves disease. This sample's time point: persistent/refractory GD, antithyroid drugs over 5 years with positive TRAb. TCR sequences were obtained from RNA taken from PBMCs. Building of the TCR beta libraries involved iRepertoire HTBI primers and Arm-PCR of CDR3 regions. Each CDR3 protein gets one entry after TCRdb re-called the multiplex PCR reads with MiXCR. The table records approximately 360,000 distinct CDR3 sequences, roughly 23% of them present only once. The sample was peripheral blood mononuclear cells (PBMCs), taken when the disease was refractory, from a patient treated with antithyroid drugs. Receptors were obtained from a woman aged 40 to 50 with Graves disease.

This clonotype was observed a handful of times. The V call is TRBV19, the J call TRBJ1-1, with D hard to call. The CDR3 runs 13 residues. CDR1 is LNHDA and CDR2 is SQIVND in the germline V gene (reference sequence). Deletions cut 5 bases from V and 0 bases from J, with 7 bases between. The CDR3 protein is CASSAGMNTEAFF. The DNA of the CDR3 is TGTGCCAGTAGTGCCGGGATGAACACTGAAGCTTTCTTT.

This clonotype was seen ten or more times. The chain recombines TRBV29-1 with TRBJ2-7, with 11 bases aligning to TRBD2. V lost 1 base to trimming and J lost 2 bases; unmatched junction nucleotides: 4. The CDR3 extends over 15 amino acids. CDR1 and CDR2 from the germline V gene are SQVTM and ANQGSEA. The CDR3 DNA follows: TGCAGCGTTGAAGTGCTAGCGGGAGGACCCTACGAGCAGTACTTC. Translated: CSVEVLAGGPYEQYF.

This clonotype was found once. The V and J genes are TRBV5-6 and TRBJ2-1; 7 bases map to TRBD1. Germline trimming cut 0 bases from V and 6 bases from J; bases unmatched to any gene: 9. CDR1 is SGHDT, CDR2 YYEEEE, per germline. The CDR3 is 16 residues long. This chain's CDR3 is CASSLVDRDWGNEQFF. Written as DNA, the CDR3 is TGTGCCAGCAGCTTGGTTGACAGGGATTGGGGCAATGAGCAGTTCTTC.

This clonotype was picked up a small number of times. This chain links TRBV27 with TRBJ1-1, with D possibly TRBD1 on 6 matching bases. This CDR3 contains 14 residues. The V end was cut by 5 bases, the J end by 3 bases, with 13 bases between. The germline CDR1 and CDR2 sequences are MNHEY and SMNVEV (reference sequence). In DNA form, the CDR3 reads TGTGCCAGCAGTATGGACAGCTCCCACACTGAAGCTTTCTTT. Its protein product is CASSMDSSHTEAFF.

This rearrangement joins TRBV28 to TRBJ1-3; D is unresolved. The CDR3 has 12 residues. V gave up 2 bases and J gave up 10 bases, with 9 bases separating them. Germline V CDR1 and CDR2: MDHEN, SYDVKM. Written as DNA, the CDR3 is TGTGCCAGCAGTTTAGGCTTCTTTACCATATATTTT. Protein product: CASSLGFFTIYF.

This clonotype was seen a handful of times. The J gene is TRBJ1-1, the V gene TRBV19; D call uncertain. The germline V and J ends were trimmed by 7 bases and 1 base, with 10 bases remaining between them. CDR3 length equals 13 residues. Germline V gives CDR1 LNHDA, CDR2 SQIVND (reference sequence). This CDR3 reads CASTYGGNTEAFF. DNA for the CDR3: TGTGCCAGTACATATGGAGGGAACACTGAAGCTTTCTTT.

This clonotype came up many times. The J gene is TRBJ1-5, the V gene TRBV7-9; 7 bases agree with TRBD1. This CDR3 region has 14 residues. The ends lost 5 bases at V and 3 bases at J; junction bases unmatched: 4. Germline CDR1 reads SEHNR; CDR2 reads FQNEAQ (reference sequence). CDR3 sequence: CASSATGPNQPQHF. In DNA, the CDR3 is TGTGCCAGCAGCGCGACAGGGCCCAATCAGCCCCAGCATTTT.

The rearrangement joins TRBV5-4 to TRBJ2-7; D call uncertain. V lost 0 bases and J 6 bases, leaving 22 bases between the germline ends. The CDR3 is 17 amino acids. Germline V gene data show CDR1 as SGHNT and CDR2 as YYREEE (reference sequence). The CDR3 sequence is CASSLDYGFRLYSEQYF. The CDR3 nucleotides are TGTGCCAGCAGCTTGGATTACGGCTTCCGATTGTATTCCGAGCAGTACTTC.

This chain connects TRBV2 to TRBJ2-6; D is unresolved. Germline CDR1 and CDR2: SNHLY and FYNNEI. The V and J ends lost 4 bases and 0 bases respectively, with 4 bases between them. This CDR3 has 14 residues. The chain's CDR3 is CASSAVSGANVLTF. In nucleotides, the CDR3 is TGTGCCAGCAGTGCGGTCTCTGGGGCCAACGTCCTGACTTTC. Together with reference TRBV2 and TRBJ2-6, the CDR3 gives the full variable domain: EPEVTQTPSHQVTQMGQEVILRCVPISNHLYFYWYRQILGQKVEFLVSFYNNEISEKSEIFDDQFSVERPDGSNFTLKIRSTKLEDSAMYFCASSAVSGANVLTFGAGSRLTVL.

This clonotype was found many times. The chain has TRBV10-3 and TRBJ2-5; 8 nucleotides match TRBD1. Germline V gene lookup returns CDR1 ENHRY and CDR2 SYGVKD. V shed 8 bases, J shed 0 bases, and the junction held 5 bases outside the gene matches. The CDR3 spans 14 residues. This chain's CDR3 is CAIGRQGNQETQYF. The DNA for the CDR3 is TGTGCCATCGGAAGACAGGGGAACCAAGAGACCCAGTACTTC.

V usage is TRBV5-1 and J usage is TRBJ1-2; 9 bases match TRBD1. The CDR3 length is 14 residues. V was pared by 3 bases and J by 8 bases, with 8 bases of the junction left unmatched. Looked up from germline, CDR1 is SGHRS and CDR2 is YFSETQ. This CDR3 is CASSYEGQGNGYTF. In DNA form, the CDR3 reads TGCGCCAGCAGCTACGAGGGACAGGGCAACGGCTACACCTTC. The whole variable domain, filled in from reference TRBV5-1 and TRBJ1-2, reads KAGVTQTPRYLIKTRGQQVTLSCSPISGHRSVSWYQQTPGQGLQFLFEYFSETQRNKGNFPGRFSGRQFSNSRSEMNVSTLELGDSALYLCASSYEGQGNGYTFGSGTRLTVV.

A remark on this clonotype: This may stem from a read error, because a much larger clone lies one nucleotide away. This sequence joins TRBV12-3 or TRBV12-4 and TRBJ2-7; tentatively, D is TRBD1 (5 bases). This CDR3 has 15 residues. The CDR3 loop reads CTSSLLRTSTYEQYF. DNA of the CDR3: TGTACCAGCAGTTTATTAAGGACAAGCACCTACGAGCAGTACTTC.

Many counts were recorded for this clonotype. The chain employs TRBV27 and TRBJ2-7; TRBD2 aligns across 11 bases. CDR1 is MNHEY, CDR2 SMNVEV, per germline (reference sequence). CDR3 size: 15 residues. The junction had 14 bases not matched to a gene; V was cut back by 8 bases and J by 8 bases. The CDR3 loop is CASRDGLAGGTQQYF. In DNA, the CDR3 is TGTGCCAGCCGCGATGGGCTAGCGGGAGGAACCCAGCAGTACTTC.

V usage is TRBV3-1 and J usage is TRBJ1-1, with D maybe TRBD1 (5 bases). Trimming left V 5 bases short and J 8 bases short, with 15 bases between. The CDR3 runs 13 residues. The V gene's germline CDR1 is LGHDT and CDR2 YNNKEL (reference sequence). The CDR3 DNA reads TGTGCCAGCAGCTTCGACAGCAACTTCGAAGCTTTCTTT. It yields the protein CASSFDSNFEAFF.

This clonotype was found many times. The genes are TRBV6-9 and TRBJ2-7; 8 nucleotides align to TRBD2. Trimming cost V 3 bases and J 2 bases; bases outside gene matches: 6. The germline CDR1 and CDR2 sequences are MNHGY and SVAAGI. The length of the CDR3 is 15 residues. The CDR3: CASSYRGGRTYEQYF. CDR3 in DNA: TGTGCCAGCAGTTACCGGGGGGGACGCACCTACGAGCAGTACTTC.

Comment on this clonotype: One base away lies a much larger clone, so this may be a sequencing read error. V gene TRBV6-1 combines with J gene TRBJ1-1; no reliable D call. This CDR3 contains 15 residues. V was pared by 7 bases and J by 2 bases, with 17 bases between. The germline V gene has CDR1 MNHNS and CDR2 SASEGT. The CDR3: CASTSVMLGNTEAFF. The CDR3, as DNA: TGTGCCAGCACCTCGGTTATGCTGGGTAACACTGAAGCTTTCTTT.

The CDR3 sequence is CASSHGGTSGTSGYNEQFF. In nucleotides, the CDR3 is TGTGCCAGCAGCCACGGTGGGACTAGCGGGACCTCGGGGTACAATGAGCAGTTCTTC. The rearrangement links TRBV28 to TRBJ2-1, with 13 bases aligning to TRBD2. This CDR3 spans 19 amino acids. The V segment lost 6 bases and the J segment 4 bases; nucleotides outside the gene matches: 15. CDR1 and CDR2 from the germline V gene are MDHEN and SYDVKM.

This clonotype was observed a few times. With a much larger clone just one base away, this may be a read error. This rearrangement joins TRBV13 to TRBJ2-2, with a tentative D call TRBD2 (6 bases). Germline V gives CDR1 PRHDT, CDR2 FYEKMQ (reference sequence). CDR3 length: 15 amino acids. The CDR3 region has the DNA TGTGCCAGCAGCTTAGGGACTAGTGGAACCGGGGAGCCGTTTTTT. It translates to CASSLGTSGTGEPFF.

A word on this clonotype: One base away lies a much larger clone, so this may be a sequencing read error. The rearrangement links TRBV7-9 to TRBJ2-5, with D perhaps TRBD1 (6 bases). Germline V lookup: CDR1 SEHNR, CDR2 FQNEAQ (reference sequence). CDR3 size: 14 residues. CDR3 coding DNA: TGTGTCAGCAGCTTATCCAGGGGCACGGAGACCCAGTACTTC. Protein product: CVSSLSRGTETQYF. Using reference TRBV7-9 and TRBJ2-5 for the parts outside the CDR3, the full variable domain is DTGVSQNPRHKITKRGQNVTFRCDPISEHNRLYWYRQTLGQGPEFLTYFQNEAQLEKSRLLSDRFSAERPKGSFSTLEIQRTEQGDSAMYLCVSSLSRGTETQYFGPGTRLLVL.

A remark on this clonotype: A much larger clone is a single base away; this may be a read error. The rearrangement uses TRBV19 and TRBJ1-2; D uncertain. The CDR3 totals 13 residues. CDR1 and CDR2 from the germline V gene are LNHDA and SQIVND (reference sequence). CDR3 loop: CVSSTGRNYGYTF. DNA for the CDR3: TGTGTCAGTAGTACCGGACGGAACTATGGCTACACCTTC.

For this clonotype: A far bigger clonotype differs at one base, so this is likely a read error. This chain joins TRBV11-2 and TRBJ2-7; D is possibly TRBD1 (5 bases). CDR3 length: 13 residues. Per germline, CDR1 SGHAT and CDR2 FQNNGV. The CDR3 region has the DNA TGTGCCAGCGGCTTTTGGCAGGGCTACGAGCAGTACTTC. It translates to CASGFWQGYEQYF. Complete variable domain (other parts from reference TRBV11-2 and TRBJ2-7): EAGVAQSPRYKIIEKRQSVAFWCNPISGHATLYWYQQILGQGPKLLIQFQNNGVVDDSQLPKDRFSAERLKGVDSTLKIQPAKLEDSAVYLCASGFWQGYEQYFGPGTRLTVT.

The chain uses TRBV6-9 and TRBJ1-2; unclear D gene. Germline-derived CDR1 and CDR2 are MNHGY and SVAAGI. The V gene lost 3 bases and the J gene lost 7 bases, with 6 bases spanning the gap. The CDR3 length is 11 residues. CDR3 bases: TGTGCCAGCAGTTACGAAGGTGGCTACACCTTC. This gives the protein CASSYEGGYTF.

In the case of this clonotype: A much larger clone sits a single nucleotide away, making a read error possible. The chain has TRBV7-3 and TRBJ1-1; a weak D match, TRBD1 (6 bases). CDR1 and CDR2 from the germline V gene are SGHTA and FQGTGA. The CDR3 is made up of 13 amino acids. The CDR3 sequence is CASSLLRDTETFF. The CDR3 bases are TGTGCCAGCAGCCTCCTTAGGGACACTGAAACTTTCTTT.

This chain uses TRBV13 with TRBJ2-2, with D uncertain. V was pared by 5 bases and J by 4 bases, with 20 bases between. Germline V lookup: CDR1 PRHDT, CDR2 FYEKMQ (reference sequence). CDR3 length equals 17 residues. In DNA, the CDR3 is TGTGCCAGCAGCCCATATCGGCCCCTGGGGTCCACCGGGGAGCTGTTTTTT. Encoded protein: CASSPYRPLGSTGELFF.